Sequencing of this TCR beta chain was carried out in a study of blood T cell repertoires in COVID-19. Turning to the study itself: T cells, B-cell-depleted T cells, or PBMCs supplied cDNA or gDNA.

Comments on this clone: The same CDR3 also results from other DNA sequences found in this sample.

This table comes from immunoSEQ multiplex PCR, and its TCRdb copy is limited to in-frame clones, with some not included. The data show fewer than 500,000 clones, with around 89% seen just once and roughly 4% held by the top ten. The sequence was collected from a woman aged 30 to 39 with acute or convalescent COVID-19. Sequenced input: peripheral blood.

The CDR3 sequence is CASSPRGTQNTGELFF. The CDR3, as DNA: TGTGCCAGCTCACCGAGAGGGACTCAGAACACCGGGGAGCTGTTTTTT. The genes are TRBV18 and TRBJ2-2, with D perhaps matching TRBD2 (6 bases). The V end was cut by 3 bases, the J end by 1 base, with 12 bases between. CDR1 is KGHSH, CDR2 LQKENI, per germline. CDR3 size: 16 residues.